This T cell receptor beta chain derives from a study of blood T cells in healthy people across ages. Study as a whole: About one barcoded beta molecule per two T cells was the capture yield of template switching. Overall study findings and caveats: Aged donors had fewer naive CD4+ cells and lower diversity than long-lived donors. Researchers said unsorted PBMCs prevented a conclusive naive versus antigen-experienced comparison.

About this clonotype: The antigen is unknown.

Through a sample-barcoded 5' primer and a J-beta primer mix, a second PCR was run for about 6 to 11 cycles. Each cDNA was tagged by a template-switch adaptor containing 12 random nucleotides. TCRdb re-called the 5' RACE reads through MiXCR, storing one row per CDR3 protein. This sample has approximately 2,000,000 distinct CDR3 sequences; about two fifths occur once, and the top ten carry 23%. Trimming removed 5 bases at V and 5 bases at J, with 16 bases between. Germline V gene sequence: CDR1 SQVTM, CDR2 ANQGSEA. CDR3 length: 13 amino acids. The receptor was isolated from a human donor in good health. Sequenced material: blood. The genes are TRBV29-1 and TRBJ2-7; D might be TRBD1 (6 bases). The CDR3 bases are TGCAGCGTTAGGGGGATTTACGGTGACGAGCAGTACTTC. Translation: CSVRGIYGDEQYF.